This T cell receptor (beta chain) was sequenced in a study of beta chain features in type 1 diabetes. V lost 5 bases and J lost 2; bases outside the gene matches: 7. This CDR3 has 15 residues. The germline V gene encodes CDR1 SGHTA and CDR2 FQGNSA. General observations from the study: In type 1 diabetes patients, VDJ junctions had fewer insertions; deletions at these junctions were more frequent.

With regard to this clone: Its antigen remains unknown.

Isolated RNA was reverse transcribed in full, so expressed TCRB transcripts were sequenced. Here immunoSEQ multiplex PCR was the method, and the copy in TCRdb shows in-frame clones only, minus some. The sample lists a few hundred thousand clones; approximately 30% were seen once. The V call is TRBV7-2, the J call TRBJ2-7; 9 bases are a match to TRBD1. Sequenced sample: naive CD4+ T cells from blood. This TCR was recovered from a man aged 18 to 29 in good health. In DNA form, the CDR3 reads TGTGCCAGCAGCCCCGGGACAGGGATTCCCTACGAGCAGTACTTC. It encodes CASSPGTGIPYEQYF.